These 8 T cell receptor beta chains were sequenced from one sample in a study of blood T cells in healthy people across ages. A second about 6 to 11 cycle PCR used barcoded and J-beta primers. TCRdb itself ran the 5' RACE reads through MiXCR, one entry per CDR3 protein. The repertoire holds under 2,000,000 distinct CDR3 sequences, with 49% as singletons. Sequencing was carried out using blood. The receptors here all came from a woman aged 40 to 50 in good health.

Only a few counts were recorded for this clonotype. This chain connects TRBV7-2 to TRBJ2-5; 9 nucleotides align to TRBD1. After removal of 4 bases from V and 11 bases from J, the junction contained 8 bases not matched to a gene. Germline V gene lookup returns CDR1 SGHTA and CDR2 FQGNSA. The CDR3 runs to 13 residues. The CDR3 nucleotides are TGTGCCAGCAGCTCCCTACAGGGGGCTGTGCAGTACTTC. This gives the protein CASSSLQGAVQYF.

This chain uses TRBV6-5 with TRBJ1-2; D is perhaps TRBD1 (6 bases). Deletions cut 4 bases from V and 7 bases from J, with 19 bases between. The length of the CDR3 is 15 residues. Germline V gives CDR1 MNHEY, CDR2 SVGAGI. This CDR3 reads CASSSLGRGEGGYTF. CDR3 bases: TGTGCCAGCAGTTCCCTCGGCAGGGGTGAGGGTGGCTACACCTTC.

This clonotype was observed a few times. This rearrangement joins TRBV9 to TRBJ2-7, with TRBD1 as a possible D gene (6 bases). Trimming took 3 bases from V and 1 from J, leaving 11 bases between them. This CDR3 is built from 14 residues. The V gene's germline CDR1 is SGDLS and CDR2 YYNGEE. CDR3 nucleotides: TGTGCCAGCAGCGCTAGACAGGTTTCCTACGAGCAGTACTTC. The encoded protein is CASSARQVSYEQYF.

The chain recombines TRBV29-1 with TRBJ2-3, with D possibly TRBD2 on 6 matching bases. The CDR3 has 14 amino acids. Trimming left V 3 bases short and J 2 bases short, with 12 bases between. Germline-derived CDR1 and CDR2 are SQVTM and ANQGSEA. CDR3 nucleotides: TGCAGCGTTGATAGTAGCGGCTACACAGATACGCAGTATTTT. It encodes CSVDSSGYTDTQYF.

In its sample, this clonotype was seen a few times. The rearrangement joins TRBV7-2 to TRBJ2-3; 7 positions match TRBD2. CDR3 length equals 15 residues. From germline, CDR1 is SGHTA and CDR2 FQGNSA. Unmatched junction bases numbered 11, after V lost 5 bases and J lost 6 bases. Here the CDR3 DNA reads TGTGCCAGCAGCCCAAATGGGGGGGTATCGGATACGCAGTATTTT. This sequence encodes CASSPNGGVSDTQYF.

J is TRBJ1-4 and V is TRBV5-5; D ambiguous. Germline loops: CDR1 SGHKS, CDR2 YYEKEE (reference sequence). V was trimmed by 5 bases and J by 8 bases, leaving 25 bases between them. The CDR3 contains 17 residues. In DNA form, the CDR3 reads TGTGCCAGCAGTCACCGGGCCAACACTAACGTAGGCGAAAAACTGTTTTTT. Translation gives CASSHRANTNVGEKLFF.

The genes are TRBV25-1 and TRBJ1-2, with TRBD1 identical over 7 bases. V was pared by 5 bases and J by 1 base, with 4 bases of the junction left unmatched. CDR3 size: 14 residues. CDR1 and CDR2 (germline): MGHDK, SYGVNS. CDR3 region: CASSPYRGNYGYTF. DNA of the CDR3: TGTGCCAGCAGTCCATACAGGGGTAACTATGGCTACACCTTC.

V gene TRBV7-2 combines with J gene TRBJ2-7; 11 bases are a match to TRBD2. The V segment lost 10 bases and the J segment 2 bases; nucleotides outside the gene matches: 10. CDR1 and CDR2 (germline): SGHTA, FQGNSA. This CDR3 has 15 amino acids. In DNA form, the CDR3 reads TGTGCCACGGACAAGGTGACTAGCGGGACCTACGAGCAGTACTTC. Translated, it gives CATDKVTSGTYEQYF.